Below, 16 T cell receptor beta chains from the same sample are listed, as sequenced in a study of blood T cell repertoires in COVID-19 (dated by TCRdb to 2020 to 2021). Library prep was done by the immunoSEQ multiplex PCR assay. What TCRdb holds here is the immuneACCESS table cut down to in-frame rearrangements. Part of the clones is not present; checked against another copy, under half of the missing clones reflect an unresolved V gene, and the others are unexplained. In this sample the table shows roughly 180,000 clones, more than 70% of which occur a single time. Of the sample, 6.5% to 10% is held by the ten largest clones. Sample: peripheral blood. The source of these receptors is a woman aged 60-70 years with acute or convalescent COVID-19.

The CDR3 DNA reads as TGTGCCAGCAGTCGGCGGGAGGGCCTAAGGGATGAGCAGTTCTTC. It codes for CASSRREGLRDEQFF. The chain recombines TRBV2 with TRBJ2-1, with 9 nucleotides matching TRBD2. The CDR3 is 15 residues long. Germline CDR1 is SNHLY and CDR2 is FYNNEI. Losses at the gene ends were 5 bases for V and 8 bases for J; bases not matched to a gene: 10.

This chain links TRBV6-6 with TRBJ2-7, with TRBD1 as a possible D gene (5 bases). The CDR3 has 14 residues. Per germline, CDR1 MNHNY and CDR2 SVGAGI (reference sequence). Trimming took off 6 bases at V and 1 base at J, with 13 bases between the two ends. CDR3 nucleotide sequence: TGTGCCAGCAGCGAGGACACGGTATCCTACGAGCAGTACGTC. Translating gives CASSEDTVSYEQYV.

The V and J genes are TRBV9 and TRBJ2-1, with TRBD2 matching 8 bases. Per the germline V gene, CDR1 is SGDLS and CDR2 is YYNGEE. V lost 0 bases, J lost 7 bases, and 9 bases stayed unmatched. The CDR3 has 16 amino acids. DNA for the CDR3: TGTGCCAGCAGCGTAGGATCGAGCGGGAGTAGGAATGAGCAGTTCTTC. It specifies CASSVGSSGSRNEQFF. Using reference TRBV9 and TRBJ2-1 for the parts outside the CDR3, the full variable domain is DSGVTQTPKHLITATGQRVTLRCSPRSGDLSVYWYQQSLDQGLQFLIQYYNGEERAKGNILERFSAQQFPDLHSELNLSSLELGDSALYFCASSVGSSGSRNEQFFGPGTRLTVL.

The chain carries TRBV20-1 and TRBJ2-7; TRBD2 matches at 10 bases. The CDR3 is 15 residues long. The V gene's germline CDR1 is DFQATT and CDR2 SNEGSKA (reference sequence). Trimming cost V 3 bases and J 5 bases; bases outside gene matches: 10. CDR3 loop: CSASSLAGAFNEQYF. As DNA, the CDR3 is TGCAGTGCTAGTTCCCTAGCGGGAGCGTTCAACGAGCAGTACTTC.

This chain uses TRBV5-1 with TRBJ2-2, with 10 bases that match TRBD1. With 4 bases clipped from V and 7 bases from J, the junction kept 7 bases outside the gene matches. This CDR3 contains 15 residues. Germline V gives CDR1 SGHRS, CDR2 YFSETQ. CDR3 residues: CASSPTGTGDGELFF. In DNA, the CDR3 is TGCGCCAGCAGCCCGACCGGGACAGGGGACGGGGAGCTGTTTTTT.

The V gene is TRBV28, the J gene TRBJ2-5; D is possibly TRBD2 (6 bases). The CDR3 runs 13 residues. The V gene's germline CDR1 is MDHEN and CDR2 SYDVKM. V shed 5 bases and J shed 5 bases, with 12 bases lying between them. CDR3 in DNA: TGTGCCAGCAGTCCCTTGGGGAGGGAGACCCAGTACTTC. Translating it yields CASSPLGRETQYF.

This clone has a handful of counts. The chain carries TRBV27 and TRBJ2-1, with D possibly matching TRBD2 (5 bases). The CDR3 totals 14 residues. Germline-derived CDR1 and CDR2 are MNHEY and SMNVEV (reference sequence). V shed 3 bases and J shed 4 bases, with 10 bases lying between them. The CDR3 spells CASSFRTLYNEQFF. The CDR3 region has the DNA TGTGCCAGCAGTTTCAGGACTCTTTACAATGAGCAGTTCTTC.

This sequence joins TRBV6-5 and TRBJ2-5; D unclear. There are 11 residues in the CDR3. V dropped 8 bases and J dropped 8 bases, with 12 bases sitting between them. CDR1 is MNHEY, CDR2 SVGAGI, per germline. CDR3 in DNA: TGTGCCAGCGGCTACGCGGCAACCCAGTACTTC. Its translation: CASGYAATQYF.

The rearrangement links TRBV11-2 to TRBJ2-1; TRBD2 agrees at 12 bases. V trimming: 8 bases; J trimming: 3 bases; junction bases outside the gene matches: 5. The germline gives CDR1 SGHAT, CDR2 FQNNGV. CDR3 length equals 15 residues. This chain's CDR3 is CASSPLAGGYNEQFF. The CDR3 bases are TGTGCCAGCTCCCCACTAGCGGGAGGCTACAATGAGCAGTTCTTC.

This clone was counted a few times. CDR3 sequence reads: CASSYSGQGGYGYTF. CDR3 in DNA: TGTGCCAGCAGTTACTCTGGGCAGGGGGGCTATGGCTACACCTTC. The chain has TRBV6-5 and TRBJ1-2, with 7 bases identical to TRBD1. With V trimmed by 0 bases and J by 4 bases, 5 bases remained unmatched. The CDR3 has 15 amino acids. CDR1 is MNHEY, CDR2 SVGAGI, per germline.

V and J are TRBV27 and TRBJ2-2; 13 nucleotides align to TRBD2. The CDR3 contains 16 residues. V shed 6 bases and J 5 bases; nucleotides not matched to a gene: 6. The germline gives CDR1 MNHEY, CDR2 SMNVEV (reference sequence). The CDR3 reads CASSQGLAGSTGELFF. The CDR3 bases are TGTGCCAGCAGCCAGGGACTAGCGGGATCGACCGGGGAGCTGTTTTTT.

As to this clone: Other DNA sequences in the sample encode the same CDR3. This chain joins TRBV28 and TRBJ1-6; D gene unclear. The germline V and J ends were trimmed by 9 bases and 10 bases, with 16 bases remaining between them. Germline CDR1 and CDR2: MDHEN and SYDVKM. The CDR3 runs to 13 residues. The CDR3 protein is CASIDMSKSPLHF. Here the CDR3 DNA reads TGTGCCAGTATCGACATGTCGAAATCACCCCTCCACTTT.

The chain carries TRBV5-1 and TRBJ1-3; TRBD1 matches 9 bases. The CDR3 contains 15 residues. The germline CDR1 and CDR2 sequences are SGHRS and YFSETQ. V lost 0 bases to trimming and J lost 4 bases; unmatched junction nucleotides: 2. CDR3 bases: TGCGCCAGCAGCTTGGGGGACAGGGCCGGAAACACCATATATTTT. Protein: CASSLGDRAGNTIYF.

The rearrangement uses TRBV6-5 and TRBJ2-5; D remains ambiguous. The CDR3 consists of 12 residues. The ends were cut back, 6 bases at V and 5 bases at J, with 10 bases in the middle. The germline gives CDR1 MNHEY, CDR2 SVGAGI. CDR3 in DNA: TGTGCCAGCAGCAAGTCCGGTGAGACCCAGTACTTC. Protein sequence: CASSKSGETQYF.

Of note for this clone: One end of the junction varies from germline; a read error may be responsible. J is TRBJ2-2 and V is TRBV7-7, with D possibly matching TRBD2 (7 bases). Germline V lookup: CDR1 SSHAT, CDR2 FNYEAQ (reference sequence). CDR3 size: 15 residues. CDR3 residues: CASSKGGVLTGELFF. Here the CDR3 DNA reads TGTGCTAGCAGCAAGGGGGGGGTCCTCACCGGGGAGCTGTTTTTT.

V is TRBV6-5 and J is TRBJ2-7; no clear D gene. Trimming shortened V by 5 bases and J by 0 bases, and 11 bases separated the two germline ends. Germline CDR1 reads MNHEY; CDR2 reads SVGAGI. CDR3 length: 14 residues. CDR3 sequence (DNA): TGTGCCAGCAGTCTAGACTCCCCCTCCTACGAGCAGTACTTC. Amino acids: CASSLDSPSYEQYF.